The present T cell receptor (beta chain) was sequenced within a study of T-cell reconstitution after alpha-beta-depleted transplantation in children. In this sample, this clonotype turned up once. Unique molecular identifiers were incorporated into the prepared TCRbeta library. TCRdb fed the PCR reads into MiXCR, producing one record per CDR3 protein. This sample has 45,000 to 60,000 distinct CDR3 sequences, with around 50% found just once. This CDR3 region has 13 residues. Per germline, CDR1 KGHDR and CDR2 SFDVKD. Trimming cost V 4 bases and J 7 bases, with 12 bases left between them. The rearrangement uses TRBV24-1 and TRBJ2-5; D may correspond to TRBD1 or TRBD2 (5 bases each). Sequencing was performed on peripheral blood, taken before TCRalphabeta/CD19-depleted stem cell transplant. This sequence originates from a boy less than two years old with SCID, due to receive a stem cell transplant. The CDR3 protein is CATSDWGSRTQYF. CDR3 coding DNA: TGTGCCACCAGTGACTGGGGGTCAAGGACCCAGTACTTC.